This TCR beta chain was profiled in a study of early T cells in non-severe SARS-CoV-2 infection. Turning to the study itself: The chains were unpaired, and the sequenced material was bulk RNA from unsorted whole blood. Notes on the study in general: VDJdb-based annotation leaned toward anti-spike CD8 responses and missed private and CD4 specificities.

The junction had 24 bases not matched to a gene; V was cut back by 6 bases and J by 8 bases. This CDR3 spans 18 amino acids. As for this clonotype: Its antigen is as yet unknown.

MiXCR, run by TCRdb on the 5' RACE reads, gives a single entry per CDR3 protein. This repertoire shows about 100,000 distinct CDR3 sequences, 13% found once; its top ten account for about 2.3%. Sequencing was carried out using whole blood. The sequence came from an adult who was a healthcare worker with PCR-confirmed SARS-CoV-2 infection or an uninfected control (not recorded which). The V and J genes are TRBV12-3 or TRBV12-4 and TRBJ1-2; 7 bases are a match to TRBD1. The CDR3 DNA is TGTGCCAGCAGACCCGACAGGGCAGAGAAAACTCAAAAGGGGGGCTACACCTTC. Amino acids: CASRPDRAEKTQKGGYTF.